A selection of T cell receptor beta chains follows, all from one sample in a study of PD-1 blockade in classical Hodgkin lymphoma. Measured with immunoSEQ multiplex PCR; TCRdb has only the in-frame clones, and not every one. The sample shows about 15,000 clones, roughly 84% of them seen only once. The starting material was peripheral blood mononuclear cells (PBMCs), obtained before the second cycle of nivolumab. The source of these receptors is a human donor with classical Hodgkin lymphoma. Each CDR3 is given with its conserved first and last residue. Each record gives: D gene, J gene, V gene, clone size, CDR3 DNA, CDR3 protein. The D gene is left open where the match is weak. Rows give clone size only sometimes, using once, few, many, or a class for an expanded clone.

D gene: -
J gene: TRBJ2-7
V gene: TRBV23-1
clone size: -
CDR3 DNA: TGCGCCCGGGGGACAGCCGAGCAGTACTTC
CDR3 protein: CARGTAEQYF

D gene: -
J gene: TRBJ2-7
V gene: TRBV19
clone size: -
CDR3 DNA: TGTGCCAGTAGTATAGATTCGAGCCCCGGATACGAGCAGTACTTC
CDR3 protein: CASSIDSSPGYEQYF

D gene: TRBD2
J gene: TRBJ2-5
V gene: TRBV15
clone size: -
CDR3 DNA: TGTGCCACCAGCGTACTAGCGGGGGCAGCGTACCAAGAGACCCAGTACTTC
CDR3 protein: CATSVLAGAAYQETQYF

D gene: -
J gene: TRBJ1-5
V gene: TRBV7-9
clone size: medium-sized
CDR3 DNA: TGTGCCAGCAGCTCCGAAGGGGAGAGGGGAAAGCCCCAGCATTTT
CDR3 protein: CASSSEGERGKPQHF

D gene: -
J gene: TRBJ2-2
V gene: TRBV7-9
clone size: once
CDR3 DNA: TGTGCCAGCAGCTTAGTTGCGGGGCACACCGGGGAGCTGTTTTTT
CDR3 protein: CASSLVAGHTGELFF

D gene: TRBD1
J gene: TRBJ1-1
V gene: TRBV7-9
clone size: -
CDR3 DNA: TGTGCCAGCAGCTTTGAAAACAGGGGTGTGGCTGAAGCTTTCTTT
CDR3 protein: CASSFENRGVAEAFF

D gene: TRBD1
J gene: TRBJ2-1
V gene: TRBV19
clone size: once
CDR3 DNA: TGTGCCAGTACTGACAGGGGAACCTACAATGAGCAGTTCTTC
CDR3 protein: CASTDRGTYNEQFF

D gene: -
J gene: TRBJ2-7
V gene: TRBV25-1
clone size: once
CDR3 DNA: TGTGCCAGCAGTTTTGGGCCAGGGCAGTACTTC
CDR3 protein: CASSFGPGQYF

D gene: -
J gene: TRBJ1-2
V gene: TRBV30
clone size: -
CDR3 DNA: TGTGCCTGGAGTGTAGCCAGCTTCTATGGCTACACCTTC
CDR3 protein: CAWSVASFYGYTF

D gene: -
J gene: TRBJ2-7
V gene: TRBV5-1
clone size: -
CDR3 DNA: TGCGCCAGCAGCTTGCTCGTCAGGGGCAACGAGCAGTACTTC
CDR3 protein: CASSLLVRGNEQYF

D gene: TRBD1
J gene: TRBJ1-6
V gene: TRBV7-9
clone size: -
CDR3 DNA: TGTGCCAGCAGGGCGACAGGGGCCTTTAATTCACCCCTCCACTTT
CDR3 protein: CASRATGAFNSPLHF

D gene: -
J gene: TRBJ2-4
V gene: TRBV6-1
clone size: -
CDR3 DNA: TGTGCCAGCAGTGAAGCGGGCGCTAGCAGCCATAACATTCAGTACTTC
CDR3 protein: CASSEAGASSHNIQYF

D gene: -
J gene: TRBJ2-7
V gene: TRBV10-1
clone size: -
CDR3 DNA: TGCGCCAGCAGTGACGGGGACTCCTACGAGCAGTACTTC
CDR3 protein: CASSDGDSYEQYF

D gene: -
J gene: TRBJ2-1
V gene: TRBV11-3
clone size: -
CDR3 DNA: TGTGCCAGCAGCCCCGGCGCGGAAACCTACAATGAGCAGTTCTTC
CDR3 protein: CASSPGAETYNEQFF

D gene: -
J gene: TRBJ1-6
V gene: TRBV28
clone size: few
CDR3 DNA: TGTGCCAGCAGCGGGTATTCACCCCTCCACTTT
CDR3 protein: CASSGYSPLHF

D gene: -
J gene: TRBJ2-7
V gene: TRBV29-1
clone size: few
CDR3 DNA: TGCAGCGTTTGGTCGGCTTCCTACGAGCAGTACTTC
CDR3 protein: CSVWSASYEQYF

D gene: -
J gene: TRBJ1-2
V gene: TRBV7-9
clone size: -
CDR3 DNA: TGTGCCAGCAGCTCGCTCTCAGGGTATGGCTACACCTTC
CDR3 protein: CASSSLSGYGYTF

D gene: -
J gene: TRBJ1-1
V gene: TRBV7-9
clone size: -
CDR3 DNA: TGTGCCGGCACCACCCCTCGTGGGGGTTCGAACACTGAAGCTTTCTTT
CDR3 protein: CAGTTPRGGSNTEAFF

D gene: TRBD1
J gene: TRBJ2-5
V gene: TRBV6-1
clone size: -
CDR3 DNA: TGTGCCAGCAGTGAAGGGGACAGCCGGGAGACCCAGTACTTC
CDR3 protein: CASSEGDSRETQYF

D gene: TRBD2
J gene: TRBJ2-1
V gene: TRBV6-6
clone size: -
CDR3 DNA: TGTGCCAGCAGATTACCGACTAGCGGGACTGAGCAGTTCTTC
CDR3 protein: CASRLPTSGTEQFF

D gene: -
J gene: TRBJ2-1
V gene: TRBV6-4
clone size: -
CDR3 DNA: TGTGCCAGCAGTGACTCGTCGGAGGGAAGGGGGAATGAGCAGTTCTTC
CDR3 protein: CASSDSSEGRGNEQFF

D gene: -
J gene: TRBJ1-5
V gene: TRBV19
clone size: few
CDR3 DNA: TGTGCCAGTAGTCCGGGGCACTCGGACAATCAGCCCCAGCATTTT
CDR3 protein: CASSPGHSDNQPQHF

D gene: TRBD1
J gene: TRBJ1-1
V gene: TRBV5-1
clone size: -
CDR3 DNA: TGCGCCAGCAGCTTGGCACAGGGGACCACTGAAGCTTTCTTT
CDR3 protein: CASSLAQGTTEAFF

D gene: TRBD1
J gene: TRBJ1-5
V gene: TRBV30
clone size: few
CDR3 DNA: TGTGCCTGGAGCTACCGGGGGACAGGGGGCTATCAGCCCCAGCATTTT
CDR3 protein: CAWSYRGTGGYQPQHF

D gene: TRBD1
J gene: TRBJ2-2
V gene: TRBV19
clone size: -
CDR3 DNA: TGTGCCAGTACCTTACAGGGGACGAACACCGGGGAGCTGTTTTTT
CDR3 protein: CASTLQGTNTGELFF

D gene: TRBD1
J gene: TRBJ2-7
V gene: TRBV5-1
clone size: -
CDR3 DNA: TGCGCCAGCAGCTTGGAGGCAGGGGGTTTCGAGCAGTACTTC
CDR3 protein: CASSLEAGGFEQYF

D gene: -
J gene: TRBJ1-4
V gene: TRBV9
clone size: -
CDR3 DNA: TGTGCCAGCAGCGTAGATGGGGATGAAAAACTGTTTTTT
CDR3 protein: CASSVDGDEKLFF

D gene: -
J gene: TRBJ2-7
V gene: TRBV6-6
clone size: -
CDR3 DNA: TGTGCCAGCAGTTACTCGGATACAGGGTTCTCCGAGCAGTACTTC
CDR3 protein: CASSYSDTGFSEQYF

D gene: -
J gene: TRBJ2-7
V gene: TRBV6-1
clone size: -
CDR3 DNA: TGCGCCAGCAGTGAAGGTTACGGGACTGGGGTTTCCGAGCAGTACTTC
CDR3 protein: CASSEGYGTGVSEQYF

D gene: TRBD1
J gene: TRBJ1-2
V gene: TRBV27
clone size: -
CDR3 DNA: TGTGCCAGCAGTTTTCAGGGGGGCGGTGGCTACACCTTC
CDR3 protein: CASSFQGGGGYTF

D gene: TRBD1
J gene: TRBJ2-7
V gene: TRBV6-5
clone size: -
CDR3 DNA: TGTGCCAGCACGGCATCCGGGACAGGGCACCGCGAGCAGTACTTC
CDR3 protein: CASTASGTGHREQYF

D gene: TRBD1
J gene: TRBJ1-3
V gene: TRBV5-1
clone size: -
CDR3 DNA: TGCGCCAGCAGCTTACAACCACAGGGGTTCTCTGGAAACACCATATATTTT
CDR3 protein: CASSLQPQGFSGNTIYF

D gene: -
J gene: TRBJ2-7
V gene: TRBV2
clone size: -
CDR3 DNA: TGTGCCAGTAGAAACTCCGGGACTTCCTACGAGCAGTACTTC
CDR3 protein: CASRNSGTSYEQYF

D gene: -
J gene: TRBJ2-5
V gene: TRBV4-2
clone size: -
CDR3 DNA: TGTGCCAGCAGCCAGGTAGGGGGACTGGAAGAGACCCAGTACTTC
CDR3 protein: CASSQVGGLEETQYF

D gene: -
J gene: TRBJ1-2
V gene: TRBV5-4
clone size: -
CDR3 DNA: TGTGCCAGCAGCTTGGACGGGAATGGCTACACCTTC
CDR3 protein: CASSLDGNGYTF

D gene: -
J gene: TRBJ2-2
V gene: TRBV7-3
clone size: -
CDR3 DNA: TGTGCCAGCAGCCCCACCGGACTTATGAACACCGGGGAGCTGTTTTTT
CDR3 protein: CASSPTGLMNTGELFF

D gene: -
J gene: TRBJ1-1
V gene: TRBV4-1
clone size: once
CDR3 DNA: TGCGCCAGCGGGAAGAACACTGAAGCTTTCTTT
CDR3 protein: CASGKNTEAFF